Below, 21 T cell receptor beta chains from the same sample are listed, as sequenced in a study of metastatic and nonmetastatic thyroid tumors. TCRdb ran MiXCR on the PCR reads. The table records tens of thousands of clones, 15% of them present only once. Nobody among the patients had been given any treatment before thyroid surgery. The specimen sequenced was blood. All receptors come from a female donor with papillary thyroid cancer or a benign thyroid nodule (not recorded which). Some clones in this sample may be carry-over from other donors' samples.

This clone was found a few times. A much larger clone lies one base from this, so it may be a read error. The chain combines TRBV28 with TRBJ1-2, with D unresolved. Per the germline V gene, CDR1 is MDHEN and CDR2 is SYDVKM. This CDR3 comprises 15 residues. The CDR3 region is CASSLWGDSNYVYTF. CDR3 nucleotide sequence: TGTGCCAGCAGTTTATGGGGCGATAGCAACTATGTCTACACCTTC.

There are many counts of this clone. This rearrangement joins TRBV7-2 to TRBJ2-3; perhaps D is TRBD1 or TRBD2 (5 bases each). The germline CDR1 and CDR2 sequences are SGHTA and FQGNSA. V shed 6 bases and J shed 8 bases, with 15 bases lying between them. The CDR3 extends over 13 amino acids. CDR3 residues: CASSRGREATQYF. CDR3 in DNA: TGTGCCAGCAGTAGGGGTCGGGAAGCTACGCAGTATTTT.

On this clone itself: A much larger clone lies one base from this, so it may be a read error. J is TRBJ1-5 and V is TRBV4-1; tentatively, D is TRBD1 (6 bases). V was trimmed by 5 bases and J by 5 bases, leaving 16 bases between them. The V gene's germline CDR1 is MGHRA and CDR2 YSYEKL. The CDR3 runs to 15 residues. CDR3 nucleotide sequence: TGCGCCAGCAGCGTAGGACACTCAGGGGATCAGCCCCAGCATTTT. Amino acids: CASSVGHSGDQPQHF.

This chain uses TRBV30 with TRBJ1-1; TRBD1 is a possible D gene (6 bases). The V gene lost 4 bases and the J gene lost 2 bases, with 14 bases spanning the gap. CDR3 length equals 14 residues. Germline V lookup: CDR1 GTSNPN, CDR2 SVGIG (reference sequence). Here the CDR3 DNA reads TGTGCCTGGATTCCTTCCAGGGGTAACACTGAAGCTTTCTTT. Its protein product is CAWIPSRGNTEAFF. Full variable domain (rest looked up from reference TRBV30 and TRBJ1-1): SQTIHQWPATLVQPVGSPLSLECTVEGTSNPNLYWYRQAAGRGLQLLFYSVGIGQISSEVPQNLSASRPQDRQFILSSKKLLLSDSGFYLCAWIPSRGNTEAFFGQGTRLTVV.

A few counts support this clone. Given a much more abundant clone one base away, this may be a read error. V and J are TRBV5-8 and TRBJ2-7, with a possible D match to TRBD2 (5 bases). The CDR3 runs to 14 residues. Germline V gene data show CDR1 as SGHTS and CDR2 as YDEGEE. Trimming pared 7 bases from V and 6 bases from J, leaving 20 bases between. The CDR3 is CASPRPGKPCEQYF. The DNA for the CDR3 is TGTGCCAGCCCGAGACCGGGAAAGCCCTGCGAGCAGTACTTC.

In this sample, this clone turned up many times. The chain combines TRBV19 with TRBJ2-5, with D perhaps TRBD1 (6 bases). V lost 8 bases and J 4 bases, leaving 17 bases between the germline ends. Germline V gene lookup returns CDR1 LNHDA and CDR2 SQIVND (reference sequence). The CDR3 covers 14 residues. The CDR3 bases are TGTGCCAGTGAGGGGCAGGGGTCCCGAGAGACCCAGTACTTC. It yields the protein CASEGQGSRETQYF.

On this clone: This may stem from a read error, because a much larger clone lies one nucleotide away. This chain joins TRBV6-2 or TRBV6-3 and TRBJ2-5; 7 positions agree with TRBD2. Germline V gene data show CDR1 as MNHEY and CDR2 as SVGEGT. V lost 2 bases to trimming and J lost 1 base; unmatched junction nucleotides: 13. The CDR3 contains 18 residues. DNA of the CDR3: TGTGCCAGCAGTTACCTGCCTCGCTTAGCGGGTGCCCAAGAGACCCAGTACTTC. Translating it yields CASSYLPRLAGAQETQYF.

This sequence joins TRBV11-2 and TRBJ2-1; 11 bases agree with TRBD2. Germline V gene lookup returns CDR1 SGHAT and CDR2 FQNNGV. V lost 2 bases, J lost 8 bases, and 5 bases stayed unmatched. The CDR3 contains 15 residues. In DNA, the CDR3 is TGTGCCAGCAGCTTACAGGGACTAGCGGCAGATGAGCAGTTCTTC. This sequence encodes CASSLQGLAADEQFF.

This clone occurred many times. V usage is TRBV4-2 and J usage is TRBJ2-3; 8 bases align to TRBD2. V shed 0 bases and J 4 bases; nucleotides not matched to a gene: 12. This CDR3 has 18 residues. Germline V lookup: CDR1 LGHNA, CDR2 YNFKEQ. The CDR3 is CASSQDRGGGPMADTQYF. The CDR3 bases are TGTGCCAGCAGCCAAGATAGAGGCGGGGGGCCGATGGCAGATACGCAGTATTTT.

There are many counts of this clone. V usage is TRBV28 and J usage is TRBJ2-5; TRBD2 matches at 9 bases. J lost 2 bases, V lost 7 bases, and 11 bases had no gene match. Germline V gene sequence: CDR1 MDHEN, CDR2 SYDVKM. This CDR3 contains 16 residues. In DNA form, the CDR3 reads TGTGCCAGCACCTCGAGCGGGAGGAGCCTACAAGAGACCCAGTACTTC. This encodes CASTSSGRSLQETQYF.

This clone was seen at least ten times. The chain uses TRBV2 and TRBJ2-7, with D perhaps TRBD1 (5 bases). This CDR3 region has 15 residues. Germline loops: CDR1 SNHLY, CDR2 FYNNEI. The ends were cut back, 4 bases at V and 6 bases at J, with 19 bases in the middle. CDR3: CASSGGRGGFGEQYF. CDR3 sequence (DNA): TGTGCCAGCAGTGGCGGTAGGGGCGGTTTTGGCGAGCAGTACTTC.

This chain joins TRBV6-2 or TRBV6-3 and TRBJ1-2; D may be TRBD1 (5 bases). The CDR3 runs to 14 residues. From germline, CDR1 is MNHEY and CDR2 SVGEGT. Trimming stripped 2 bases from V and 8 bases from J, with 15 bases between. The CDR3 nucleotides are TGTGCCAGCAGTTACAGCGGGCAGGGAGAGGGCTACACCTTC. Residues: CASSYSGQGEGYTF.

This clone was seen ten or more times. CDR3: CSAIVDGGELFF. Written as DNA, the CDR3 is TGCAGTGCTATTGTTGATGGCGGGGAGCTGTTTTTT. The J gene is TRBJ2-2, the V gene TRBV20-1; D call uncertain. Deletions cut 4 bases from V and 7 bases from J, with 10 bases between. The CDR3 has 12 residues. Per the germline V gene, CDR1 is DFQATT and CDR2 is SNEGSKA (reference sequence).

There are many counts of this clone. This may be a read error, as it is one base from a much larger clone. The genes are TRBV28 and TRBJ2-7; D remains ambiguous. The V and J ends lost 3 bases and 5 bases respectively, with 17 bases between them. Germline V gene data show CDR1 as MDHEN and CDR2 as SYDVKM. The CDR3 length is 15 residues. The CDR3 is CASSLTQVVAHEQYF. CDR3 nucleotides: TGTGCCAGCAGTTTGACCCAGGTTGTCGCCCACGAGCAGTACTTC.

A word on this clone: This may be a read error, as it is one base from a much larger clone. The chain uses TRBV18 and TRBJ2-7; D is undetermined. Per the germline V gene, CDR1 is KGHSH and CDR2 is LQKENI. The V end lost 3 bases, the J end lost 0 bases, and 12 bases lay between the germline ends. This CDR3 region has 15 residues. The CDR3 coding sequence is TGTGCCAGCTCACCGGATGGATGGAGCTCCTACGAGCAGTACTTC. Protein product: CASSPDGWSSYEQYF.

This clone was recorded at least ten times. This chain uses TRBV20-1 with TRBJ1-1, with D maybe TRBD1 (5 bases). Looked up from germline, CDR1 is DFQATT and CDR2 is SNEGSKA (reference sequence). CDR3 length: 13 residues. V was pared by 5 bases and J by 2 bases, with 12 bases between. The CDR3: CSALTGYNTEAFF. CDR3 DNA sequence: TGCAGTGCTCTTACAGGTTATAACACTGAAGCTTTCTTT.

CDR3 sequence (DNA): TGTGCCACCAGTGACCCGGCGGGGACAGATACGCAGTATTTT. This sequence encodes CATSDPAGTDTQYF. This rearrangement joins TRBV24-1 to TRBJ2-3; D possibly corresponds to TRBD2 (6 bases). The CDR3 spans 14 residues. Trimming took 4 bases from V and 3 from J, leaving 10 bases between them. CDR1 KGHDR and CDR2 SFDVKD come from the germline V gene.

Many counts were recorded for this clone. The CDR3 sequence is CASSPEFGPAEQYF. The CDR3 coding sequence is TGTGCCAGCAGCCCGGAATTCGGCCCGGCCGAGCAGTACTTC. This chain joins TRBV7-3 and TRBJ2-7; D uncertain. The CDR3 extends over 14 amino acids. CDR1 and CDR2 from the germline V gene are SGHTA and FQGTGA. The V end lost 5 bases, the J end lost 6 bases, and 17 bases lay between the germline ends.

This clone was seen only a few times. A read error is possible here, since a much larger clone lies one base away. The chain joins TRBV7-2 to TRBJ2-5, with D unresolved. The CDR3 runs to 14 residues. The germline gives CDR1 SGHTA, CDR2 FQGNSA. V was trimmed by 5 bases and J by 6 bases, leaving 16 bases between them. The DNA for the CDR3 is TGTGCCAGCAGCCCGTCTTGGGTCGCGAAGACCCAGTACTTC. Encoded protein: CASSPSWVAKTQYF.

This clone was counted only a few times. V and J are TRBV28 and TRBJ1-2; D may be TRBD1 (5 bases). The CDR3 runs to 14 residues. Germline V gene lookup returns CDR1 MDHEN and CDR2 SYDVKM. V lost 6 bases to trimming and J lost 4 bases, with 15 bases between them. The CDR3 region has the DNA TGTGCCAGCAGCCGGACGAGGGGCGTCTATGGCTACACCTTC. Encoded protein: CASSRTRGVYGYTF.

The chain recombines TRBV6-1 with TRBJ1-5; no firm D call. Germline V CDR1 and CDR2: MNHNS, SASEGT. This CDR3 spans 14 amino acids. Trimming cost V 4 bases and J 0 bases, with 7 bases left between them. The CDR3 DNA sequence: TGTGCCAGCAGTGTGACGGTTAGCAATCAGCCCCAGCATTTT. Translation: CASSVTVSNQPQHF.